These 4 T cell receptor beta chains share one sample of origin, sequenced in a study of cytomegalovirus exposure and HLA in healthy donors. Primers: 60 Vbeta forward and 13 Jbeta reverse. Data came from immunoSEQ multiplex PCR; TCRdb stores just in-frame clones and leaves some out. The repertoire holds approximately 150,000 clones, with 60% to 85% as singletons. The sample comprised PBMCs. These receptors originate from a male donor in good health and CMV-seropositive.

The CDR3 DNA sequence: TGCGCCAGCAGCTTCGACGGGGGATCTGGGGCCAACGTCCTGACTTTC. Its protein product is CASSFDGGSGANVLTF. The genes are TRBV5-1 and TRBJ2-6, with D perhaps matching TRBD2 (6 bases). The CDR3 is 16 amino acids. V was shortened by 2 bases and J by 1 base, with 10 bases between the two germline ends. CDR1 and CDR2 (germline): SGHRS, YFSETQ.

In nucleotides, the CDR3 is TGTGCCAGCCGAGACTGGTCCGGGAGGGGCAATCAGCCCCAGCATTTT. It is translated as CASRDWSGRGNQPQHF. The rearrangement uses TRBV2 and TRBJ1-5; no reliable D call. Germline CDR1 and CDR2: SNHLY and FYNNEI. V lost 8 bases, J lost 2 bases, and 19 bases lay in between. The CDR3 contains 16 residues.

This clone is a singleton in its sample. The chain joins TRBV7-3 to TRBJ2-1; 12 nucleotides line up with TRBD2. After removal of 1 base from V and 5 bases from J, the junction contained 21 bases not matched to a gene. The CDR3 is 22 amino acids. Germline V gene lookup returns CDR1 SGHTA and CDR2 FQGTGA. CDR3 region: CASSLIWGPASGGAREHNEQFF. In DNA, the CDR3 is TGTGCCAGCAGCTTAATCTGGGGGCCGGCTAGCGGGGGGGCAAGGGAACACAATGAGCAGTTCTTC.

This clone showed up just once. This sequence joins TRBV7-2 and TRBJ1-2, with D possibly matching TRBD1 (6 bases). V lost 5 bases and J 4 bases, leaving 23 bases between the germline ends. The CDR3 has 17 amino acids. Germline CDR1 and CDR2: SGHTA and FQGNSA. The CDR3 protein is CASSNRDTAILGYGYTF. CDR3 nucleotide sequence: TGTGCCAGCAGCAACCGGGACACCGCCATCCTGGGCTATGGCTACACCTTC.